This TCR beta chain is drawn from a study of cytomegalovirus exposure and HLA in healthy donors (dated by TCRdb to 2015 to 2018). Background for the entire study: According to an earlier analysis of a few hundred of the donors, 150 million to 200 million T cells yielded over 100 million unique TCR beta sequences and 276 Gb of sequence data. Both class I and class II loci were covered by HLA typing, at four-digit resolution. Of the roughly 410 genotyped donors, 75% to 85% were placed in the genetic ancestry cluster associated with self-reported Caucasian donors. Among roughly 370 genotyped donors of the cohort, an average of around 240,000 unique TCR beta nucleotide sequences were sequenced per donor, about a sixth of them non-productive. In the later analysis, no new phenotypic data were used to find candidate immune exposures; instead, reliance was placed on TCR beta sequences and their occurrence across donors. Four or five DR-DQ haplotypes were handled as single units for association and clustering, since linkage in the cohort was strong. Using immunosequencing, the study profiled T cell repertoires from around 680 subjects and related those repertoires to cytomegalovirus serostatus. A later analysis re-analyzed previously published TCR beta repertoires from approximately 670 donors and added high-resolution HLA genotyping to study TCR occurrence patterns. The study was designed to test whether signatures of past pathogen exposure could be identified by cataloging public T cell receptors. The study combined high-throughput TCR immunosequencing, statistical association of individual TCRs with disease status, and machine learning to predict cytomegalovirus infection status. A later genetic analysis used genome-wide SNP genotypes for about 65% of the roughly 700 donors, treating that subset as a discovery cohort. Every repertoire in the discovery cohort had been generated on one and the same sequencing platform. In an earlier analysis of roughly 600 of the donors, high-throughput TCR beta sequencing was used to judge whether each TCR beta V gene segment behaved as functional or pseudogenic. In addition to the first cohort of about 650 subjects, a separate validation cohort of approximately 110 different subjects was used. Donor age, sex, ethnicity and CMV serostatus were compiled together with the repertoire data. An early release covering more than 500 HLA-typed donors comprised 250 to 350 gigabases of sequencing data and around 86 million unique TCR sequences. Typing coverage varied by locus: roughly 629-640 donors for A, B, C, DRB1 and DQB1; around 560 for DQA1; more than 600 for DPA1; more than 450 for DPB1.

Regarding this clone: The specificity of this receptor is unknown. It has no much larger one-base neighbor in the sample; base qualities were not kept.

CDR1 and CDR2 are read off the germline V gene as SGDLS and YYNGEE. Measured from the cysteine to the phenylalanine, the CDR3 is 15 residues long. The CDR3 DNA has 45 bases and is translated from base 1. V was cut back by 2 bases and J by 10 bases, leaving a gap of 16 bases between them. The cohort comprised 550 to 700 healthy bone marrow donors. At the time of sampling, every cohort member was nominally healthy, though immune exposures that went unrecorded were likely present. The donor was CMV seropositive and belonged to the group of about 290 seropositive cohort members. Every donor gave a peripheral blood sample, and the peripheral blood mononuclear cells from that sample were used for TCR beta sequencing. The Qiagen DNeasy Blood Extraction Kit was used to extract genomic DNA from the blood cell samples. General findings and caveats noted by the study authors: When HLA alleles, especially DR and DQ, strongly co-occurred, attributing TCR associations to individual alleles was difficult. According to the authors, the approach could potentially be generalized to other disease states and immunological phenotypes. The classifier was reported to diagnose cytomegalovirus status with high specificity and sensitivity in both the original and validation cohorts. The study listed approximately 160 TCR beta chains as associated with cytomegalovirus. According to a later analysis, parvovirus B19, influenza, CMV and Epstein-Barr virus appeared linked to several top co-occurrence clusters. HLA typing was unavailable for some donors at each locus, so association tests used only the typed subset. In vitro tests confirmed that a few of the cytomegalovirus-associated TCR beta chains recognize cytomegalovirus antigens. Across donors, most TCR sequences were observed very rarely, whereas some public TCRs were present in many individuals. In a later analysis, TCR association rates were found to vary across HLA loci, with the most associated TCRs seen for DRB1 alleles and the fewest for HLA-C alleles. The sequencing pipeline was judged likely to have produced a cluster of highly shared sequence variants as a technical artifact. An earlier analysis of several hundred of the donors showed that most TCR beta V segments appeared in productive rearrangements either about 87% or about 30% of the time, which broadly matched IMGT annotations. In a later analysis, some 17,000 TCR beta sequences were associated with specific HLA alleles at a false discovery rate of 0.05. For the cohort, immune exposure information was limited to CMV serostatus. A further reported finding was that TCR beta sequences accurately predicted the HLA-A and HLA-B alleles for most subjects in the first cohort. Compared with the roughly 670-donor mean, donors in an Asian-associated ancestry cluster had fewer N-insertions in productive TCRs, according to a later genetic analysis. The 87-base-pair reads could not distinguish some IMGT-functional V segments, including TRBV6-2 and TRBV6-3, so those segments were excluded. Sequencing depth was assumed to be roughly uniform across donors in the presence/absence analyses, though that assumption may not hold. In this cohort, only TCR beta chains were sequenced, and detectable features were limited by the absence of alpha or paired-chain data. Because counts were too low, seventeen rarely observed V segments, including chromosome 9 orphons, were left out of the earlier analysis of some 640 of the donors. In a later genetic analysis, a missense DCLRE1C variant was associated with V-gene and J-gene trimming of TCR beta chains, and the association was replicated in an independent cohort. In a later analysis, HLA-associated TCR beta chains were found to be more clonally expanded and to have lower generation probabilities than equally common non-associated chains. A later analysis found that most CMV-associated TCR beta chains appeared HLA-restricted, with HLA associations seemingly driven largely by CMV exposure. Correlated functional status among segregating V segments might be attributable to linkage disequilibrium, but an unknown experimental factor could not be ruled out.

The library was prepared using the immunoSEQ multiplex PCR assay. A mixture of 60 forward primers for TCR Vbeta segments and 13 reverse primers for TCR Jbeta segments was used in the multiplex PCR. Amplification of the CDR3 region of rearranged TCR beta genes was performed with a multiplex PCR assay on genomic DNA. The Illumina HiSeq System was used to sequence the amplified TCR beta libraries as 87-base-pair reads. Turning to the authors' computational methods: Across the 700 or so repertoires, a later analysis counted 75 million to 90 million unique TCR beta chains, some 11 million of which were shared by at least two donors. Raw reads were error-corrected and collapsed into unique sequences by a nearest-neighbor algorithm in which closely related sequences were merged to remove PCR and sequencing errors. To assign V, D and J gene segments, CDR3 sequences were aligned to IMGT reference sequences. For a sequence to be retained, a match of at least six nucleotides was required to both a V gene segment and a J gene segment. A rearrangement was called productive if the CDR3 had no stop codons and remained in frame with V and J, and every other rearrangement was called non-productive. Following IMGT convention, CDR3 was defined as the stretch from the second conserved V-encoded cysteine to the conserved J-encoded phenylalanine. In an earlier analysis of roughly 610 of the donors, sequences lacking an unambiguous match to a single V gene segment were excluded. In an earlier analysis of some 590 of the donors, V segments were called functional above 56.7% productive rearrangements and were called segregating when the between-donor standard deviation exceeded 5%. A statistical classification framework was developed to diagnose cytomegalovirus status using the catalog of TCR beta chain sequences. In a later analysis, TCR nucleotide sequences were compared against IMGT/GENE-DB human TR gene sequences so that V and J genes could be assigned. The TCRdist pipeline was used in a later analysis to assign CDR3 sequences and most-parsimonious VDJ recombination scenarios. A later analysis defined each TCR beta chain by its CDR3 amino acid sequence plus V-gene family, and excluded reads lacking a unique V-gene family. To address suspected cross-contamination and a sequencing artifact, a later analysis removed 592 highly shared, low-generation-probability nucleotide sequences. A later analysis calculated a clonal expansion index for each public chain from normalized within-repertoire ranks of inferred template counts. A later analysis computed generation probabilities with a VDJ recombination model fitted to out-of-frame rearrangements, and checked the results against IGoR. In a later analysis, hypergeometric tests were used to score TCR-TCR, TCR-HLA and TCR-CMV co-occurrence, with a repertoire-size bias correction applied to TCR pairs. In a later analysis, false discovery rates were estimated by permuting HLA or CMV assignments 20 times. In a later analysis, co-occurring TCRs were grouped with DBSCAN, and TCRdist sequence similarity was added when clustering was performed within HLA-allele-positive subsets. Repertoires with fewer than 30,000 or more than 120,000 public chains were left out of co-occurrence clustering, as were about 5 repertoires with anomalous nucleotide sharing. Held by TCRdb, this immuneACCESS table contains in-frame sequences only and omits some clones. Under half of the omission traces to an unresolved V gene where checked; the cause of the rest is unknown. V and J calls and clone size follow that table, whereas D and trimming were derived from the DNA. In all, the sample holds some 100,000 clones, and around 77% of those were seen once. Of the sample, 9.5% to 13% is held by the ten largest clones.

Input material: PBMCs. The sequence came from a man aged 35-49 years in good health and CMV-seropositive. The sequence joins TRBV9 to TRBJ1-6; the D gene cannot be resolved reliably. The nucleotides are TGTGCCAGCAGCGTGGAAGGAGGGTTGCACTCACCCCTCCACTTT. This codes for CASSVEGGLHSPLHF.